These T cell receptor beta chains were read from a single sample in a study of blood T cell repertoires in COVID-19. The table came from immunoSEQ multiplex PCR; TCRdb's copy has only in-frame clones and leaves some out. The sample has 25,000 to 35,000 clones, about 90% seen once. The sample comprised peripheral blood. These receptors were obtained from a man aged 55-75 years with active COVID-19. CDR3s include the opening cysteine and the closing phenylalanine or tryptophan. Each record gives: D gene, J gene, V gene, clone size, CDR3 DNA, CDR3 protein. The D gene is left open where the match is weak. The listing skips clone size in some rows; elsewhere it reads once, few, many or a size class.

TRBD1 | TRBJ1-2 | TRBV25-1 | NA | TGTGCCAGCAGTGGGACAGGGATGGGTCCCGGCTACACCTTC | CASSGTGMGPGYTF
TRBD2 | TRBJ2-1 | TRBV7-7 | NA | TGTGCTAGCAGCTTAGCGCCCGGACTAGCGGGGGGCCTCTCCTACAATGAGCAGTTCTTC | CASSLAPGLAGGLSYNEQFF
TRBD1 | TRBJ1-2 | TRBV30 | NA | TGTGCCTGGAGTGTGGTAGGGGCAGGGGGCAGTGGCTACACCTTC | CAWSVVGAGGSGYTF
TRBD2 | TRBJ2-3 | TRBV3-1/TRBV3-2 | NA | TGTGCCAGCAGCCAAACAGCGGGGACGCAGTATTTT | CASSQTAGTQYF
NA | TRBJ2-1 | TRBV2 | NA | TGTGCCAGCACCAGGGGCAGGGGTTCCTACAATGAGCAGTTCTTC | CASTRGRGSYNEQFF
TRBD2 | TRBJ2-4 | TRBV7-2 | NA | TGTGCCAGCAGCTTAGTAGGTAGCGGGGGACAAAACATTCAGTACTTC | CASSLVGSGGQNIQYF
NA | TRBJ2-7 | TRBV27 | NA | TGTGCCAGCAGTGGCTACAGGGGAGGCGAGCAGTACTTC | CASSGYRGGEQYF
TRBD1 | TRBJ1-2 | TRBV15 | NA | TGTGCCACCAGCAGTAGCCTGGACAGGGGCTATGGCTACACCTTC | CATSSSLDRGYGYTF
TRBD1 | TRBJ1-1 | TRBV19 | NA | TGTGCCAGTAGTATAGAAGGGGGCGGCTCTGAAGCTTTCTTT | CASSIEGGGSEAFF
TRBD1 | TRBJ1-5 | TRBV5-8 | NA | TGTGCCAGCACCGTTCCCCCGGGACAGTGGGGACAGGACAATCAGCCCCAGCATTTT | CASTVPPGQWGQDNQPQHF
NA | TRBJ2-2 | TRBV7-3 | NA | TGTGCCAGCAGCCCAGGGTTCACGAACACCGGGGAGCTGTTTTTT | CASSPGFTNTGELFF
NA | TRBJ2-2 | TRBV11-3 | NA | TGTGCCAGCAGCGGAGCGAACACCGGGGAGCTGTTTTTT | CASSGANTGELFF
NA | TRBJ2-7 | TRBV9 | NA | TGTGCCAGCAGCGTCCAAAGTGTCGGATTCGGGGACTCCTCTCCTTTGGCCGAGCAGTACTTC | CASSVQSVGFGDSSPLAEQYF
TRBD2 | TRBJ2-3 | TRBV4-1 | NA | TGCGCCAGCAGCCAAGATGTGACTAGCGGGGGGCCCAGGACAGATACGCAGTATTTT | CASSQDVTSGGPRTDTQYF
TRBD1 | TRBJ2-7 | TRBV6-5 | NA | TGTGCCAGCAGAAGAGACAGGGGCGGCTACGAGCAGTACTTC | CASRRDRGGYEQYF
NA | TRBJ1-2 | TRBV5-8 | once | TGTGCCAGCAGCCAAAGGACCTGGGGCGGCTACACCTTC | CASSQRTWGGYTF
NA | TRBJ2-7 | TRBV12-3/TRBV12-4 | NA | TGTGCCAGCAGTCAAGGGGCGGTGTCGCTGTACTTC | CASSQGAVSLYF
NA | TRBJ2-1 | TRBV2 | NA | TGTGCCAGCAGTGCGGTCGATGAGCAGTTCTTC | CASSAVDEQFF
TRBD1 | TRBJ2-2 | TRBV4-1 | NA | TGCGCCAGCAGCCAACCTCGACAGGGGTTCACCGGGGAGCTGTTTTTT | CASSQPRQGFTGELFF
TRBD1 | TRBJ2-7 | TRBV5-1 | NA | TGCGCCAGCAGCATAGGACAGGGACCTTCCTACGAGCAGTACTTC | CASSIGQGPSYEQYF
TRBD1 | TRBJ1-2 | TRBV28 | few | TGTGCCAGCAGTCGACCCGGACAGGGGGCATATGGCTACACCTTC | CASSRPGQGAYGYTF
NA | TRBJ2-3 | TRBV5-1 | NA | TGCGCCAGCAGCTTGGCGGGGACAGATACGCAGTATTTT | CASSLAGTDTQYF
TRBD2 | TRBJ2-1 | TRBV4-1 | NA | TGCGCCAGCAGCCAAGCCACTAGCGGGGGGGGCAATGAGCAGTTCTTC | CASSQATSGGGNEQFF
NA | TRBJ1-5 | TRBV3-1/TRBV3-2 | NA | TGTGCCAGCAGCCCCAAGCCACACCCGAGGGAGCCCCAGCATTTT | CASSPKPHPREPQHF
TRBD1 | TRBJ2-2 | TRBV7-9 | NA | TGTGCCAGCAGCTTAGGGAGCGGACAGGGGTGGACCGGGGAGCTGTTTTTT | CASSLGSGQGWTGELFF
TRBD1 | TRBJ1-3 | TRBV6-5 | NA | TGTGCCAGCAGGAACAGGGGTCCCGGAAACACCATATATTTT | CASRNRGPGNTIYF
NA | TRBJ1-4 | TRBV27 | NA | TGTGCCAGCAGTTTAACTTCAGGTGAAAAACTGTTTTTT | CASSLTSGEKLFF
NA | TRBJ1-1 | TRBV5-6 | NA | TGTGCCAGCAACAAAGGGGTGAGGCACACTGAAGCTTTCTTT | CASNKGVRHTEAFF
TRBD2 | TRBJ2-2 | TRBV6-5 | NA | TGTGCCAGCAGTCGACTAGCGGGGACCGGGGAGCTGTTTTTT | CASSRLAGTGELFF
TRBD1 | TRBJ1-2 | TRBV12-3/TRBV12-4 | NA | TGTGCCAGCAGTTTAAGAGGGGGCGATGGCTACACCTTC | CASSLRGGDGYTF
NA | TRBJ1-6 | TRBV7-9 | NA | TGTGCCAGCAGCTTTTCGGGCGGGAGCTCCTATAATTCACCCCTCCACTTT | CASSFSGGSSYNSPLHF
NA | TRBJ2-3 | TRBV3-1/TRBV3-2 | few | TGTGCCAGCAGCCAAGAGCCTCCGGGGGTGAGCACAGATACGCAGTATTTT | CASSQEPPGVSTDTQYF
TRBD1 | TRBJ1-5 | TRBV12-3/TRBV12-4 | NA | TGTGCCAGCAGGACAGGGTTACAGCCCCAGCATTTT | CASRTGLQPQHF
NA | TRBJ1-4 | TRBV4-1 | NA | TGCGCCAGCAGCCAAGGGAGGAGTTGGGGGGAGGATGAAAAACTGTTTTTT | CASSQGRSWGEDEKLFF
NA | TRBJ1-2 | TRBV6-5 | NA | TGTGCCAGCACCCCAGACACACGGTATAACTATGGCTACACCTTC | CASTPDTRYNYGYTF
TRBD2 | TRBJ2-3 | TRBV7-9 | NA | TGTGCCAGCAGCCCGGGACTAGCGGGGCCAGATACGCAGTATTTT | CASSPGLAGPDTQYF
TRBD1 | TRBJ1-2 | TRBV19 | NA | TGTGCCAGTAGTATAGGAAGTGACAGGGCACGCTATGGCTACACCTTC | CASSIGSDRARYGYTF
NA | TRBJ1-1 | TRBV29-1 | NA | TGCAGCGCTGGACAGTTAGGGAGCACTGAAGCTTTCTTT | CSAGQLGSTEAFF
NA | TRBJ1-2 | TRBV4-2 | NA | TGTGCCAGCAGCCAAGAGGAGGGCTACTATGGCTACACCTTC | CASSQEEGYYGYTF
TRBD2 | TRBJ2-4 | TRBV27 | NA | TGTGCCAGCAGTCTGGGGGGGGTAGGGAACATTCAGTACTTC | CASSLGGVGNIQYF
NA | TRBJ1-2 | TRBV5-4 | NA | TGTGCCAGCACCGTGGGGGGCACAGGGACTATGGCGGGCTACACCTTC | CASTVGGTGTMAGYTF